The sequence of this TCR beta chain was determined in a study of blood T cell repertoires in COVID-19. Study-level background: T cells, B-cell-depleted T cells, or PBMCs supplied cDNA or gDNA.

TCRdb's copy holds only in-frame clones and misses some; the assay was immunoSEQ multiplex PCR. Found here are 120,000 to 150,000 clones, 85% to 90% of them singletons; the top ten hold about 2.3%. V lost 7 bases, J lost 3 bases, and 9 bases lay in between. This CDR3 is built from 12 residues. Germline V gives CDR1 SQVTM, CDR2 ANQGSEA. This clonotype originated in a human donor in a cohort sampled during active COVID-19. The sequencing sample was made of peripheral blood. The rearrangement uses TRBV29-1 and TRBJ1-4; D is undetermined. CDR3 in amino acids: CSGAASNEKLFF. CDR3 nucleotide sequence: TGCAGCGGAGCGGCTTCTAATGAAAAACTGTTTTTT. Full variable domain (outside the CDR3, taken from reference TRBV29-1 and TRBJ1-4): SAVISQKPSRDICQRGTSLTIQCQVDSQVTMMFWYRQQPGQSLTLIATANQGSEATYESGFVIDKFPISRPNLTFSTLTVSNMSPEDSSIYLCSGAASNEKLFFGSGTQLSVL.